This passage covers 26 T cell receptor beta chains from one sample sequenced in a study of regulatory T cells in long-lasting Graves disease. Arm-PCR of CDR3 regions and iRepertoire HTBI primers were used to build TCR beta libraries. TCRdb reprocessed the multiplex PCR reads with MiXCR, giving one entry per CDR3 protein. The repertoire holds some 500,000 distinct CDR3 sequences, with roughly 13% as singletons. Described time point: newly diagnosed GD, antithyroid drugs for less than 3 months. After RNA was extracted from PBMCs, the TCR library was made from it. The same data also contributed to another study, on T cells in Graves' hyperthyroidism and ophthalmopathy.

This specimen was peripheral blood mononuclear cells (PBMCs), taken at new diagnosis, from a patient treated with antithyroid drugs. Every receptor here comes from a man aged 25 to 40 with Graves disease.

The chain employs TRBV10-3 and TRBJ2-1, with a possible D match to TRBD2 (5 bases). This CDR3 is built from 13 residues. Trimming pared 2 bases from V and 6 bases from J, leaving 8 bases between. From germline, CDR1 is ENHRY and CDR2 SYGVKD. The CDR3 nucleotides read TGTGCCATCAGTGAGGGACTTACCAATGAGCAGTTCTTC. Its translation: CAISEGLTNEQFF.

This clonotype came up many times. The chain is built from TRBV6-1 and TRBJ2-3; 10 bases map to TRBD2. CDR1 MNHNS and CDR2 SASEGT come from the germline V gene. This CDR3 has 17 amino acids. J was trimmed by 0 bases and V by 6 bases; bases with no gene match: 9. Here the CDR3 DNA reads TGTGCCAGCAGCCCTCTACCGACTAGCGGGAGCACAGATACGCAGTATTTT. This translates into CASSPLPTSGSTDTQYF.

This clonotype was counted between two and nine times. The junction shows a germline mismatch at one end, possibly a read error. This chain connects TRBV27 to TRBJ2-2; D perhaps matches TRBD2 (6 bases). The CDR3 has 14 residues. Germline V gene sequence: CDR1 MNHEY, CDR2 SMNVEV (reference sequence). CDR3 sequence (DNA): TGTGCCAGCAGTTCTACCGGGGATACCGGGGGGCTGTTTTTT. It codes for CASSSTGDTGGLFF.

This clonotype was observed at least ten times. This chain links TRBV2 with TRBJ1-5, with 8 bases lining up with TRBD1. Germline lookup yields CDR1 SNHLY and CDR2 FYNNEI. The CDR3 has 15 amino acids. The V and J ends lost 4 bases and 7 bases, in that order; junction bases with no gene match: 9. The CDR3 DNA is TGTGCCAGCAGTGTGGGGCAGGGGGCGATGCAGCCCCAGCATTTT. Translation gives CASSVGQGAMQPQHF.

V is TRBV27 and J is TRBJ2-7; TRBD2 matches at 7 bases. The junction had 11 bases not matched to a gene; V was cut back by 6 bases and J by 3 bases. Per the germline V gene, CDR1 is MNHEY and CDR2 is SMNVEV (reference sequence). The CDR3 sequence is 15 residues long. The CDR3 coding sequence is TGTGCCAGCAGCCAAACGGGGGGAGCGAACTACGAGCAGTACTTC. Translation gives CASSQTGGANYEQYF.

In this sample, this clonotype turned up many times. The V gene is TRBV11-2, the J gene TRBJ1-4; weak D call: TRBD1 (6 bases). CDR1 is SGHAT, CDR2 FQNNGV, per germline. The CDR3 extends over 16 amino acids. The ends were cut back, 1 base at V and 4 bases at J, with 13 bases in the middle. As DNA, the CDR3 is TGTGCCAGCAGCTTAGGGGAGACAGGCCATAATGAAAAACTGTTTTTT. Protein product: CASSLGETGHNEKLFF. The full variable domain, rest sourced from reference TRBV11-2 and TRBJ1-4, is EAGVAQSPRYKIIEKRQSVAFWCNPISGHATLYWYQQILGQGPKLLIQFQNNGVVDDSQLPKDRFSAERLKGVDSTLKIQPAKLEDSAVYLCASSLGETGHNEKLFFGSGTQLSVL.

This clonotype was seen ten or more times. The chain carries TRBV13 and TRBJ2-1; no firm D call. The V and J ends lost 9 bases and 0 bases respectively, with 9 bases between them. CDR1 is PRHDT and CDR2 is FYEKMQ in the germline V gene (reference sequence). The CDR3 runs 13 residues. CDR3 sequence: CASQKSSYNEQFF. In nucleotides, the CDR3 is TGTGCCAGTCAAAAAAGCTCCTACAATGAGCAGTTCTTC.

The chain couples TRBV20-1 to TRBJ2-7, with a possible D match to TRBD2 (6 bases). Germline values: CDR1 DFQATT, CDR2 SNEGSKA (reference sequence). The CDR3 is 11 residues long. Trimming left V 5 bases short and J 8 bases short, with 13 bases between. In DNA, the CDR3 is TGCAGTGCTGAAGGGACTCTTAAGCAGTACTTC. As protein: CSAEGTLKQYF.

This clonotype came up many times. The V gene is TRBV30, the J gene TRBJ2-5; D is unresolved. The CDR3 sequence is 13 residues long. Germline CDR1 is GTSNPN and CDR2 is SVGIG (reference sequence). The V gene lost 0 bases and the J gene lost 3 bases, with 8 bases spanning the gap. CDR3 DNA sequence: TGTGCCTGGAGTGTATGGCTAGAAGAGACCCAGTACTTC. This codes for CAWSVWLEETQYF.

This clonotype was observed many times. V usage is TRBV30 and J usage is TRBJ1-1, with unresolved D. Germline V gene sequence: CDR1 GTSNPN, CDR2 SVGIG (reference sequence). CDR3 length: 12 residues. V lost 1 base to trimming and J lost 4 bases, with 7 bases between them. CDR3 bases: TGTGCCTGGAGTGCCATTCCCACTGAAGCTTTCTTT. Translation gives CAWSAIPTEAFF.

With respect to this clonotype: A much larger clone differs by one base, so this may be a read error. This sequence joins TRBV6-1 and TRBJ2-1, with 15 bases that match TRBD2. This CDR3 has 16 amino acids. Per the germline V gene, CDR1 is MNHNS and CDR2 is SASEGT. The CDR3, as DNA: TGTACCAGCAGTCTTCAACACAGGACTAGCGGGAGGGCCTCGATCTTC. Translation gives CTSSLQHRTSGRASIF.

The sample holds many counts of this clonotype. The V call is TRBV27, the J call TRBJ2-3; D is perhaps TRBD2 (6 bases). Germline CDR1 is MNHEY and CDR2 is SMNVEV (reference sequence). This CDR3 contains 15 residues. Trimming left V 5 bases short and J 3 bases short, with 15 bases between. The CDR3 is CASSPREWVTDTQYF. The CDR3, as DNA: TGTGCCAGCAGTCCTCGGGAGTGGGTAACAGATACGCAGTATTTT.

In its sample, this clonotype was seen a few times. CDR3 sequence (DNA): TGCAGTGCCGGATTCCAGTACTTC. It yields the protein CSAGFQYF. This chain connects TRBV20-1 to TRBJ2-7; D is ambiguous. Germline CDR1 reads DFQATT; CDR2 reads SNEGSKA (reference sequence). Trimming shortened V by 6 bases and J by 10 bases, and 7 bases separated the two germline ends. The CDR3 covers 8 residues.

A word on this clonotype: This may stem from a read error, because a much larger clone lies one nucleotide away. The chain joins TRBV5-1 to TRBJ2-1, with D unclear. The CDR3 runs to 16 residues. Germline V gives CDR1 SGHRS, CDR2 YFSETQ. The CDR3, as DNA: TGCGCCAGCAGCTTGGACGGAGCCCTATCCTACAATGAGCAGCTCTTC. It codes for CASSLDGALSYNEQLF.

As regards this clonotype: A much larger clone sits a single nucleotide away, making a read error possible. This chain joins TRBV10-3 and TRBJ2-2; TRBD2 matches at 11 bases. Germline-derived CDR1 and CDR2 are ENHRY and SYGVKD. The CDR3 has 14 residues. Unmatched junction bases numbered 1, after V lost 5 bases and J lost 5 bases. Here the CDR3 DNA reads TGTGCCATCAGTAGGACTAGCGGGACCGGGGAGCTGTTTTTT. This encodes CAISRTSGTGELFF.

The rearrangement uses TRBV25-1 and TRBJ2-7; D perhaps matches TRBD2 (6 bases). This CDR3 has 12 residues. Germline V gives CDR1 MGHDK, CDR2 SYGVNS. The germline V and J ends were trimmed by 6 bases and 7 bases, with 13 bases remaining between them. The CDR3: CASRLGGGEQYF. In DNA form, the CDR3 reads TGTGCCAGCAGACTGGGGGGTGGAGAGCAGTACTTC.

The CDR3 DNA sequence: TGTGCCAGCAGCACCCCAAATCAGCCCCAGCATTTT. Protein: CASSTPNQPQHF. This chain links TRBV5-4 with TRBJ1-5; no definite D call. The CDR3 spans 12 residues. The V and J ends lost 4 bases and 4 bases respectively, with 6 bases between them. Germline lookup yields CDR1 SGHNT and CDR2 YYREEE (reference sequence).

The V gene is TRBV6-4, the J gene TRBJ1-1; a possible D gene is TRBD1 (6 bases). V dropped 7 bases and J dropped 11 bases, with 26 bases sitting between them. Looked up from germline, CDR1 is MRHNA and CDR2 is SNTAGT. CDR3 size: 15 residues. The CDR3 DNA follows: TGTGCCAGCAAGGAACCCGGGGGCAGGATTATCGGGGCTTTCTTT. Amino acid sequence: CASKEPGGRIIGAFF.

In DNA, the CDR3 is TGTGCCCAAGGGGAGCTAGCGGGAGCGTGGGGGACCGGGGAGCTGTTTTTT. Its protein is CAQGELAGAWGTGELFF. The J gene is TRBJ2-2, the V gene TRBV7-2, with 10 nucleotides matching TRBD2. CDR3 length: 17 amino acids. Germline V gene sequence: CDR1 SGHTA, CDR2 FQGNSA. J was trimmed by 5 bases and V by 11 bases; bases with no gene match: 17.

This clonotype was picked up many times. The V call is TRBV2, the J call TRBJ2-7; D is possibly TRBD2 (5 bases). This CDR3 has 12 amino acids. Trimming pared 4 bases from V and 6 bases from J, leaving 10 bases between. The germline CDR1 and CDR2 sequences are SNHLY and FYNNEI. The CDR3 loop is CASSGSEGEQYF. The DNA of the CDR3 is TGTGCCAGCAGTGGGTCAGAGGGCGAGCAGTACTTC.

This clonotype has just a few counts. V usage is TRBV6-1 and J usage is TRBJ2-1; 7 bases match TRBD1. Germline trimming cut 6 bases from V and 3 bases from J; bases unmatched to any gene: 8. The CDR3 loop spans 15 amino acids. Germline V lookup: CDR1 MNHNS, CDR2 SASEGT. CDR3 amino acids: CASRETGWDYNEQFF. As DNA, the CDR3 is TGTGCCAGCAGGGAGACAGGGTGGGACTACAATGAGCAGTTCTTC.

The V call is TRBV3-1, the J call TRBJ2-3, with D perhaps TRBD1 (6 bases). V was trimmed by 1 base and J by 0 bases, leaving 14 bases between them. CDR1 is LGHDT, CDR2 YNNKEL, per germline (reference sequence). This CDR3 comprises 17 residues. CDR3 sequence (DNA): TGTGCCAGCAGCCAAGCATTCAGGGGCTTAAGCACAGATACGCAGTATTTT. Translated, it gives CASSQAFRGLSTDTQYF.

This chain connects TRBV7-9 to TRBJ1-5; TRBD1 might be the D (6 bases). V was shortened by 2 bases and J by 0 bases, with 14 bases between the two germline ends. Germline assignment: CDR1 SEHNR and CDR2 FQNEAQ (reference sequence). CDR3 size: 17 residues. CDR3 nucleotides: TGTGCCAGCAGCTTATACTTGGGGGCCCATAGCAATCAGCCCCAGCATTTT. It yields the protein CASSLYLGAHSNQPQHF.

In its sample, this clonotype was seen many times. This chain links TRBV27 with TRBJ1-2; 8 positions agree with TRBD1. J lost 4 bases, V lost 7 bases, and 8 bases had no gene match. CDR1 MNHEY and CDR2 SMNVEV come from the germline V gene (reference sequence). The CDR3 extends over 14 amino acids. The CDR3 DNA follows: TGTGCCAGCACTTCCAGGGGGCTTTCCTATGGCTACACCTTC. This translates into CASTSRGLSYGYTF.

This clonotype appeared many times. CDR3 in amino acids: CSAGRESGRRSVQYF. DNA of the CDR3: TGCAGTGCTGGACGTGAGAGCGGGAGGAGATCGGTGCAGTACTTC. The chain employs TRBV20-1 and TRBJ2-7, with 9 nucleotides matching TRBD2. Germline V gives CDR1 DFQATT, CDR2 SNEGSKA (reference sequence). This CDR3 comprises 15 residues. Germline trimming cut 5 bases from V and 9 bases from J; bases unmatched to any gene: 17.

In this sample, this clonotype turned up many times. The V call is TRBV12-3 or TRBV12-4, the J call TRBJ2-3; perhaps D is TRBD1 or TRBD2 (5 bases each). V lost 2 bases to trimming and J lost 6 bases, with 12 bases between them. The CDR3 covers 14 residues. The CDR3 DNA is TGTGCCAGCAGTTTACGGGGCCCCGAGGATACGCAGTATTTT. Protein: CASSLRGPEDTQYF.